The present T cell receptor (beta chain) was sequenced within a study of blood T cell repertoires in COVID-19 (dated by TCRdb to the early 2020s). For the wider study: Samples from collaborators originated in the United States, Italy and Spain and spanned both the acute and convalescent phases of COVID-19. Samples were obtained from the ongoing ImmuneRACE study (first 160 participants) and from over 1,000 subjects provided by 6 global collaborators. Where available, HLA class I and class II types were obtained from metadata supplied by the sample provider rather than from assay-based typing. Nearly every sample came with metadata listing a de-identified subject ID, COVID-19 status, age in years and sex. The repertoires were released in a freely available public database meant as a resource for research on the immune response to SARS-CoV-2. The material from the prospective study consisted of cDNA or gDNA derived from T cells, B-cell-depleted T cells, or PBMCs. Subjects who had been exposed to COVID-19, were actively infected with it, or had recovered from it provided the deeply sampled blood TCRbeta repertoires that made up the dataset. The study at large found these results: The amount of clinical and demographic metadata varied by source and participant and was provided uncurated.

This clone has just one count. No cognate antigen has been identified for it. Base quality data are lacking; no much larger clone is found one base away. V has 5 bases trimmed and J has 4 bases trimmed; junction bases matching no gene number 7. The germline V gene (reference sequence) supplies CDR1 SEHNR and CDR2 FQNEAQ. The CDR3 numbers 14 residues from cysteine through phenylalanine. Only CDR3 DNA is held: 42 bases, read in frame from base 1. The collaborating institutions used their own protocols to collect whole blood in K2EDTA tubes. Collaborator samples were shipped for TCRbeta analysis as frozen whole blood, isolated PBMCs, or DNA extracted from either sample type. TCRbeta CDR3 regions were amplified from genomic DNA using the immunoSEQ Assay, a bias-controlled multiplex PCR. Per the source publication's procedure: Nucleated cell counts per sample were estimated from amplification of reference gene primers within the assay. To quantify the absolute abundance of each unique TCRbeta CDR3 rearrangement, sequence reads were collapsed and filtered. For each sample, productive Simpson clonality was calculated as the square root of Simpson's diversity index across productive rearrangements. This is the immuneACCESS table as TCRdb keeps it, with only in-frame sequences that have V and J called. A part of the clones is gone; compared with another copy, unresolved V genes explain less than half, and the rest is unexplained. Clonal size and the V and J genes are those of that table, whereas D and trimming came from the DNA. A total of some 26,000 clones appear in this sample, approximately 91% of them only once. Roughly 5% of the sample lies in the top ten.

What was sequenced was peripheral blood. The chain is assembled from TRBV7-9 and TRBJ1-1; 7 central bases correspond to TRBD1. This sequence originates from a man between 65 and 85 years old with active COVID-19. The DNA sequence reads TGTGCCAGCAGCGCAGAACAGGGGCGCACTGAAGCTTTCTTT. Protein translation: CASSAEQGRTEAFF.